The 11 T cell receptor beta chains below come from one sample, sequenced in a study of shared clonotypes between healthy human individuals (dated by TCRdb to 2020 to 2022). Preparation of the library involved the immunoSEQ multiplex PCR assay. TCRdb took over this immuneACCESS table, retaining in-frame rearrangements with V and J assigned. Such tables are incomplete; in checked studies, under half of the missing clones stem from an unresolved V gene, and the remainder is unexplained. This sample lists about 1.1 million clones; approximately 80% were detected once. The ten largest clones take up approximately 0.52% of the sample. Sequenced: memory CD4+ T cells from PBMCs. The cell subset or site label for this specimen denotes: CD45RA-negative fraction. These receptors all stem from a man aged 18 to 29 in good health. Some clones in this sample may be carry-over from other donors' samples.

In its sample, this clone was seen many times. The J gene is TRBJ2-5, the V gene TRBV5-6; no clear D. Trimming stripped 1 base from V and 5 bases from J, with 6 bases between. This CDR3 is built from 12 residues. Germline V gene sequence: CDR1 SGHDT, CDR2 YYEEEE. CDR3 nucleotide sequence: TGTGCCAGCAGCTTGTTTGAGGAGACCCAGTACTTC. Amino acids: CASSLFEETQYF.

The gene calls are TRBV5-8 and TRBJ2-5; D might be TRBD1 (6 bases). The length of the CDR3 is 16 residues. Trimming removed 4 bases from V and 1 base from J, with 17 bases in between. Germline CDR1 SGHTS, CDR2 YDEGEE. CDR3 coding DNA: TGTGCCAGCAGCCCCGGGACAACTAGTCTCCAAGAGACCCAGTACTTC. Translation: CASSPGTTSLQETQYF.

The chain links TRBV6-5 to TRBJ2-1; 7 bases match TRBD2. Trimming at V came to 6 bases and at J to 14 bases, leaving 7 bases not matched to a gene. The CDR3 has 11 amino acids. CDR1 is MNHEY and CDR2 is SVGAGI in the germline V gene. The CDR3 loop reads CASRSRDYEFF. As DNA, the CDR3 is TGTGCCAGCAGATCCCGGGACTACGAGTTCTTC.

The chain combines TRBV18 with TRBJ1-1; D is undetermined. Per the germline V gene, CDR1 is KGHSH and CDR2 is LQKENI. This CDR3 comprises 14 residues. Between the trimmed V and J ends, which lost 4 bases and 4 bases, there was a span of 13 bases. CDR3 residues: CASSQALPVTEAFF. The CDR3 nucleotides are TGTGCCAGCTCACAGGCCCTCCCGGTCACTGAAGCTTTCTTT.

The J gene is TRBJ2-1, the V gene TRBV9, with unresolved D. Trimming left V 0 bases short and J 5 bases short, with 6 bases between. The CDR3 contains 13 residues. In germline, CDR1 is SGDLS, CDR2 YYNGEE. The CDR3 DNA is TGTGCCAGCAGCGTAGGTCGAAACAATGAGCAGTTCTTC. It specifies CASSVGRNNEQFF.

CDR3 loop: CASSEGLAGYEQYF. CDR3 DNA sequence: TGCGCCAGCAGTGAAGGTCTAGCGGGCTACGAGCAGTACTTC. The rearrangement uses TRBV10-1 and TRBJ2-5; TRBD2 agrees at 8 bases. Matching the DNA end better, TRBJ2-7 makes the J call doubtful. The CDR3 runs 14 residues. CDR1 is WNHNN, CDR2 SYGVQD, per germline (reference sequence).

This clone was observed a few times. The V call is TRBV25-1, the J call TRBJ2-3; TRBD2 aligns across 14 bases. The CDR3 has 15 residues. CDR1 and CDR2 from the germline V gene are MGHDK and SYGVNS. Losses at the gene ends were 6 bases for V and 3 bases for J; bases not matched to a gene: 2. The CDR3: CASRGLAGGTDTQYF. The CDR3 nucleotides read TGTGCCAGCAGAGGACTAGCGGGAGGTACAGATACGCAGTATTTT. The full variable domain, its missing parts supplied by reference TRBV25-1 and TRBJ2-3, is EADIYQTPRYLVIGTGKKITLECSQTMGHDKMYWYQQDPGMELHLIHYSYGVNSTEKGDLSSESTVSRIRTEHFPLTLESARPSHTSQYLCASRGLAGGTDTQYFGPGTRLTVL.

This sequence joins TRBV5-4 and TRBJ2-5; either TRBD1 or TRBD2 may supply D (5 bases each). The DNA end is more similar to TRBJ2-7, so the J call may be wrong. Germline V gene sequence: CDR1 SGHNT, CDR2 YYREEE (reference sequence). This CDR3 is 15 amino acids long. The CDR3 nucleotides read TGTGCCAGCAGCCGAAGTGGGACGGCAACCTACGAGCAGTACTTC. Translating gives CASSRSGTATYEQYF.

V gene TRBV29-1 combines with J gene TRBJ1-2; perhaps TRBD1 as D (5 bases). The CDR3 sequence is 15 residues long. V lost 7 bases and J 7 bases, leaving 25 bases between the germline ends. Germline CDR1 SQVTM, CDR2 ANQGSEA. Written as DNA, the CDR3 is TGCAGCGGGTTACGGGACGGCACGGGGTCTTCTGGCTACACCTTC. Its protein is CSGLRDGTGSSGYTF. Looking up the rest from reference TRBV29-1 and TRBJ1-2 gives the full variable domain: SAVISQKPSRDICQRGTSLTIQCQVDSQVTMMFWYRQQPGQSLTLIATANQGSEATYESGFVIDKFPISRPNLTFSTLTVSNMSPEDSSIYLCSGLRDGTGSSGYTFGSGTRLTVV.

The rearrangement joins TRBV11-2 to TRBJ2-7; no clear D. The CDR3 covers 13 residues. CDR1 is SGHAT, CDR2 FQNNGV, per germline. The germline V and J ends were trimmed by 8 bases and 3 bases, with 14 bases remaining between them. The CDR3 DNA is TGTGCCAGCGAATCTGGCCAGGACTACGAGCAGTACTTC. It codes for CASESGQDYEQYF.

This chain uses TRBV19 with TRBJ2-7; 8 nucleotides line up with TRBD2. The CDR3 is made up of 16 amino acids. With V trimmed by 5 bases and J by 3 bases, 12 bases remained unmatched. Germline V gene sequence: CDR1 LNHDA, CDR2 SQIVND (reference sequence). The CDR3 loop reads CASSSRTSPGDYEQYF. Here the CDR3 DNA reads TGTGCCAGTAGTTCCCGGACTAGCCCGGGGGACTACGAGCAGTACTTC.